The next 21 T cell receptor beta chains were all read from a single sample in a study of control samples from healthy donors and cancer patients. Some clones are missing from TCRdb's copy, which holds only in-frame ones; the method was immunoSEQ multiplex PCR. The top ten hold under 9% of the sample, which has about 140,000 clones, 91% seen once. The sample was blood. All receptors derive from a young man in good health.

The V and J genes are TRBV6-1 and TRBJ1-6, with D possibly matching TRBD1 (5 bases). This CDR3 is built from 16 residues. Trimming left V 4 bases short and J 7 bases short, with 17 bases between. Germline V gene sequence: CDR1 MNHNS, CDR2 SASEGT. The CDR3: CASSVKQARGNSPLHF. The CDR3 DNA reads as TGTGCCAGCAGTGTCAAACAGGCTCGGGGGAATTCACCCCTCCACTTT.

In its sample, this clone was seen a few times. The V gene is TRBV12-3 or TRBV12-4, the J gene TRBJ1-1, with 9 positions matching TRBD1. This CDR3 is 13 amino acids long. V was clipped by 6 bases and J by 9 bases; unmatched bases: 8. The CDR3 is CASSSRDRAQAFF. CDR3 coding DNA: TGTGCCAGCAGCTCCCGGGACAGGGCTCAAGCTTTCTTT.

V is TRBV6-2 or TRBV6-3 and J is TRBJ1-1; no reliable D call. V was clipped by 2 bases and J by 3 bases, with 10 bases between them. The CDR3 consists of 14 residues. Germline V CDR1 and CDR2: MNHEY, SVGEGT. The CDR3 is CASSYGGLDTEAFF. The DNA of the CDR3 is TGTGCCAGCAGTTACGGAGGGTTGGACACTGAAGCTTTCTTT.

The V gene is TRBV2, the J gene TRBJ2-1; tentative D call: TRBD2 (5 bases). Germline assignment: CDR1 SNHLY and CDR2 FYNNEI. Trimming took off 5 bases at V and 7 bases at J, with 27 bases between the two ends. The CDR3 has 18 amino acids. The CDR3 DNA is TGTGCCAGCAGTTGGTCTCCCGTGGACTCTCGGGCGTGGAATGAGCAGTTCTTC. This encodes CASSWSPVDSRAWNEQFF.

The chain is built from TRBV11-2 and TRBJ1-1, with TRBD1 as a possible D gene (5 bases). V gave up 3 bases and J gave up 0 bases, with 5 bases separating them. In germline, CDR1 is SGHAT, CDR2 FQNNGV. The CDR3 is 13 residues long. The CDR3 loop reads CASSFRVNTEAFF. In DNA form, the CDR3 reads TGTGCCAGCAGCTTCAGGGTGAACACTGAAGCTTTCTTT.

The chain recombines TRBV7-9 with TRBJ1-2; 12 positions agree with TRBD1. After removal of 2 bases from V and 8 bases from J, the junction contained 6 bases not matched to a gene. The germline V gene encodes CDR1 SEHNR and CDR2 FQNEAQ (reference sequence). The CDR3 has 15 residues. The CDR3 protein is CASSLSGQGAGGYTF. In DNA form, the CDR3 reads TGTGCCAGCAGCTTATCGGGACAGGGGGCAGGAGGCTACACCTTC.

This clone was seen a single time. The V call is TRBV2, the J call TRBJ2-5, with TRBD1 identical over 7 bases. V lost 3 bases to trimming and J lost 1 base; unmatched junction nucleotides: 2. CDR3 length equals 14 residues. Germline CDR1 is SNHLY and CDR2 is FYNNEI. CDR3 residues: CASSDRTGQETQYF. CDR3 DNA sequence: TGTGCCAGCAGTGACCGGACAGGCCAAGAGACCCAGTACTTC.

This clone was picked up one time. V gene TRBV19 combines with J gene TRBJ2-5; the match to TRBD2 covers 12 bases. Trimming cost V 1 base and J 4 bases; bases outside gene matches: 16. Per germline, CDR1 LNHDA and CDR2 SQIVND (reference sequence). The CDR3 length is 20 residues. CDR3: CASSIGSLAGGPFSGETQYF. The CDR3 region has the DNA TGTGCCAGTAGTATAGGAAGCCTAGCGGGGGGGCCGTTTTCAGGAGAGACCCAGTACTTC.

The V gene is TRBV5-5, the J gene TRBJ1-6, with 10 bases fitting TRBD1. CDR1 is SGHKS, CDR2 YYEKEE, per germline (reference sequence). The length of the CDR3 is 19 residues. V lost 0 bases, J lost 0 bases, and 6 bases stayed unmatched. In DNA, the CDR3 is TGTGCCAGCAGCTTGGAGGGGACAGGGGAGAGCTCCTATAATTCACCCCTCCACTTT. Its translation is CASSLEGTGESSYNSPLHF.

This chain joins TRBV2 and TRBJ2-3; D is undetermined. Trimming removed 7 bases at V and 0 bases at J, with 8 bases between. Germline CDR1 SNHLY, CDR2 FYNNEI. The CDR3 extends over 13 amino acids. The CDR3 DNA reads as TGTGCCAGCAAGGGCGAGAGCACAGATACGCAGTATTTT. Amino acid sequence: CASKGESTDTQYF.

This sequence joins TRBV29-1 and TRBJ1-1; tentative D call: TRBD1 (5 bases). The germline CDR1 and CDR2 sequences are SQVTM and ANQGSEA. Trimming removed 4 bases from V and 0 bases from J, with 18 bases in between. CDR3 length: 16 amino acids. The chain's CDR3 is CSVGTHRFYMNTEAFF. CDR3 sequence (DNA): TGCAGCGTTGGGACCCACAGGTTTTATATGAACACTGAAGCTTTCTTT.

The chain is built from TRBV24-1 and TRBJ1-4; 7 bases match TRBD1. Germline V lookup: CDR1 KGHDR, CDR2 SFDVKD. This CDR3 contains 13 residues. J gave up 8 bases and V 4 bases, and 3 bases lay outside the gene matches. The CDR3 sequence is CATSDQGGEKLFF. The DNA of the CDR3 is TGTGCCACCAGTGACCAGGGGGGGGAAAAACTGTTTTTT.

This chain joins TRBV2 and TRBJ1-2; D might be TRBD1 (5 bases). Trimming cost V 5 bases and J 3 bases, with 13 bases left between them. There are 14 residues in the CDR3. Per germline, CDR1 SNHLY and CDR2 FYNNEI. CDR3 amino acids: CASSRTWRDYGYTF. For the CDR3, the DNA is TGTGCCAGCAGTAGGACATGGAGGGACTATGGCTACACCTTC.

The count of this clone is one. This rearrangement joins TRBV6-1 to TRBJ2-5; perhaps TRBD1 as D (7 bases). CDR1 is MNHNS and CDR2 is SASEGT in the germline V gene. This CDR3 is built from 15 residues. V was pared by 3 bases and J by 5 bases, with 16 bases between. This CDR3 reads CASSDGGAGGETQYF. The CDR3 DNA is TGTGCCAGCAGTGATGGGGGCGCAGGGGGGGAGACCCAGTACTTC.

The chain uses TRBV19 and TRBJ1-1; D remains ambiguous. The germline V gene has CDR1 LNHDA and CDR2 SQIVND (reference sequence). The ends were cut back, 4 bases at V and 1 base at J, with 4 bases in the middle. This CDR3 has 12 residues. CDR3 sequence: CASSKGNTEAFF. CDR3 nucleotides: TGTGCCAGTAGTAAAGGGAACACTGAAGCTTTCTTT.

The J gene is TRBJ1-6, the V gene TRBV18; a possible D gene is TRBD1 (5 bases). The CDR3 covers 14 residues. The germline gives CDR1 KGHSH, CDR2 LQKENI. V lost 4 bases to trimming and J lost 6 bases, with 10 bases between them. DNA for the CDR3: TGTGCCAGCTCACAGACAGCTACTAATTCACCCCTCCACTTT. Its translation: CASSQTATNSPLHF.

This clone was seen once. This chain connects TRBV7-2 to TRBJ2-3; 12 bases map to TRBD2. Germline-derived CDR1 and CDR2 are SGHTA and FQGNSA. With 4 bases clipped from V and 2 bases from J, the junction kept 7 bases outside the gene matches. The CDR3 spans 17 residues. The CDR3 DNA reads TGTGCCAGCAGCTACCCGACTAGCGGGGGTTCCACAGATACGCAGTATTTT. Translation: CASSYPTSGGSTDTQYF.

In this sample, this clone turned up a few times. The gene calls are TRBV28 and TRBJ1-2; 9 bases match TRBD1. V lost 5 bases, J lost 3 bases, and 13 bases stayed unmatched. This CDR3 is built from 17 residues. Germline loops: CDR1 MDHEN, CDR2 SYDVKM. CDR3 in DNA: TGTGCCAGCAGTCCGGACAGGGGATTAAAGGGGGACTATGGCTACACCTTC. Its translation: CASSPDRGLKGDYGYTF.

This rearrangement joins TRBV7-2 to TRBJ2-7, with D uncertain. The CDR3 consists of 13 residues. Germline V CDR1 and CDR2: SGHTA, FQGNSA. V was cut by 3 bases and J by 3 bases, with 9 bases left in between. CDR3: CASSFMRYYEQYF. The DNA for the CDR3 is TGTGCCAGCAGCTTCATGAGATACTACGAGCAGTACTTC.

The rearrangement uses TRBV5-1 and TRBJ2-3; D is possibly TRBD1 or TRBD2 (5 bases each). The CDR3 totals 13 residues. From germline, CDR1 is SGHRS and CDR2 YFSETQ. V was pared by 4 bases and J by 9 bases, with 15 bases between. The DNA for the CDR3 is TGCGCCAGCAGCGCCACGGGGCCGGCCACGCAGTATTTT. It yields the protein CASSATGPATQYF.

The gene calls are TRBV5-5 and TRBJ1-1; unclear D gene. CDR3 size: 14 residues. Germline CDR1 reads SGHKS; CDR2 reads YYEKEE (reference sequence). V lost 2 bases, J lost 11 bases, and 19 bases lay in between. The CDR3 reads CASSFQNSDRVAFF. As DNA, the CDR3 is TGTGCCAGCAGCTTCCAAAACTCAGACCGGGTGGCTTTCTTT.